Sequencing of this T cell receptor (beta chain) was carried out in a study of blood T cells in healthy people across ages. The junction had 10 bases not matched to a gene; V was cut back by 5 bases and J by 9 bases. The CDR3 has 14 residues. Germline assignment: CDR1 SGHVS and CDR2 FNYEAQ. Alongside a J-beta primer mix, a sample-barcoded 5' primer served in a second PCR lasting about 6 to 12 cycles. Every cDNA molecule bore a tag from a template-switch adaptor containing 12 random nucleotides. TCRdb called the 5' RACE reads again in MiXCR, with one record for every CDR3 protein. The sample lists about 1.4 million distinct CDR3 sequences, approximately 60% occurring once. PBMCs, at least 6 million per sample, were isolated.

This receptor was taken from a man between 18 and 35 years old in good health. The sample taken for sequencing was blood. The chain is built from TRBV7-6 and TRBJ1-5; 7 nucleotides line up with TRBD1. The chain's CDR3 is CASSPRQGAGPQHF. The CDR3 DNA sequence: TGTGCCAGCAGCCCGAGACAGGGCGCGGGGCCCCAGCATTTT. Together with reference TRBV7-6 and TRBJ1-5, the CDR3 gives the full variable domain: GAGVSQSPRYKVTKRGQDVALRCDPISGHVSLYWYRQALGQGPEFLTYFNYEAQQDKSGLPNDRFSAERPEGSISTLTIQRTEQRDSAMYRCASSPRQGAGPQHFGDGTRLSIL.